Below are 8 T cell receptor beta chains sequenced from a single sample in a study of T-cell reconstitution after alpha-beta-depleted transplantation in children. Preparing the TCRbeta library involved the use of unique molecular identifiers. Each CDR3 protein is one row after TCRdb ran MiXCR on the PCR reads. Among about 230,000 distinct CDR3 sequences, 9.7% were seen once, and the ten largest hold over 4.5%. The sequencing used PBMCs from the stem cell graft donor, collected from the stem cell graft. These TCRs come from a human donor who donated a stem cell graft to a child with SCID.

This clonotype has ten or more counts. The V and J genes are TRBV7-9 and TRBJ2-3; D is ambiguous. CDR1 and CDR2 (germline): SEHNR, FQNEAQ (reference sequence). Trimming shortened V by 4 bases and J by 2 bases, and 10 bases separated the two germline ends. The CDR3 is 14 residues long. CDR3 region: CASSSYLFTDTQYF. The DNA of the CDR3 is TGTGCCAGCAGCTCTTACTTGTTCACAGATACGCAGTATTTT.

Worth noting for this clonotype: A much more abundant neighbour one base away suggests this may be a read error. The V and J genes are TRBV3-1 and TRBJ1-1, with no clear D. Germline loops: CDR1 LGHDT, CDR2 YNNKEL (reference sequence). This CDR3 is 14 amino acids long. For the CDR3, the DNA is TGTGCCAGCAGCCAAGATTGGCAGAACACTGAAGCTCTCTTT. It codes for CASSQDWQNTEALF.

The V gene is TRBV5-1, the J gene TRBJ1-1; the D is unclear. Germline V gene lookup returns CDR1 SGHRS and CDR2 YFSETQ. The CDR3 covers 14 residues. V was clipped by 4 bases and J by 0 bases, with 10 bases between them. CDR3: CASSRSSVNTEAFF. The CDR3 coding sequence is TGCGCCAGCAGCCGATCCTCAGTGAACACTGAAGCTTTCTTT. The whole variable domain, filled in from reference TRBV5-1 and TRBJ1-1, reads KAGVTQTPRYLIKTRGQQVTLSCSPISGHRSVSWYQQTPGQGLQFLFEYFSETQRNKGNFPGRFSGRQFSNSRSEMNVSTLELGDSALYLCASSRSSVNTEAFFGQGTRLTVV.

This clonotype was picked up a small number of times. The gene calls are TRBV7-9 and TRBJ2-2, with 9 bases identical to TRBD1. The CDR3 is 16 residues long. Germline V gene sequence: CDR1 SEHNR, CDR2 FQNEAQ (reference sequence). V lost 5 bases, J lost 1 base, and 5 bases stayed unmatched. CDR3 sequence (DNA): TGTGCCAGCAGCCATTCGGACAGGGGGAACACCGGGGAGCTGTTTTTT. Translation gives CASSHSDRGNTGELFF.

This clonotype was picked up many times. This chain uses TRBV3-1 with TRBJ1-2, with D unresolved. Trimming left V 2 bases short and J 7 bases short, with 8 bases between. Germline-derived CDR1 and CDR2 are LGHDT and YNNKEL (reference sequence). This CDR3 has 12 residues. CDR3 in DNA: TGTGCCAGCAGCCAACTTGGGGTTGGCTACACCTTC. It specifies CASSQLGVGYTF. Combining the CDR3 with reference TRBV3-1 and TRBJ1-2 gives the whole variable domain DTAVSQTPKYLVTQMGNDKSIKCEQNLGHDTMYWYKQDSKKFLKIMFSYNNKELIINETVPNRFSPKSPDKAHLNLHINSLELGDSAVYFCASSQLGVGYTFGSGTRLTVV.

This clonotype was seen repeatedly, ten times or more. The V and J genes are TRBV7-2 and TRBJ2-5; maybe TRBD2 (6 bases). There are 14 residues in the CDR3. CDR1 is SGHTA, CDR2 FQGNSA, per germline. V shed 1 base and J shed 7 bases, with 13 bases lying between them. Here the CDR3 reads CASSLVADRGTQYF. CDR3 DNA: TGTGCCAGCAGCTTAGTAGCGGATCGAGGGACCCAGTACTTC.

This clonotype came up many times. The chain combines TRBV4-2 with TRBJ2-3, with 9 bases fitting TRBD2. V shed 0 bases, J shed 2 bases, and the junction held 15 bases outside the gene matches. This CDR3 comprises 20 residues. Germline CDR1 reads LGHNA; CDR2 reads YNFKEQ. The CDR3: CASSQDRRSGGNRYTDTQYF. The CDR3 DNA reads as TGTGCCAGCAGCCAAGATCGGAGGAGCGGGGGGAACCGCTACACAGATACGCAGTATTTT.

Many counts were recorded for this clonotype. The chain has TRBV11-2 and TRBJ1-1; possible D gene TRBD1, 5 bases. Germline CDR1 SGHAT, CDR2 FQNNGV. V lost 1 base and J lost 3, with 24 bases in between. This CDR3 has 19 residues. The CDR3 sequence: CASSLVWGGVLAGHTEAFF. The CDR3, as DNA: TGTGCCAGCAGCTTAGTATGGGGGGGGGTCTTGGCGGGACACACTGAAGCTTTCTTT.